Listed here are 25 T cell receptor beta chains from one sample, sequenced in a study of identifying expanded T cells in peripheral blood. Clones were read by immunoSEQ multiplex PCR, and TCRdb kept only the in-frame ones, dropping some. This table has tens of thousands of clones, roughly 86% appearing once. Sequencing was performed on blood. The receptors were gathered from a person between 18 and 75 years old in good health.

The chain carries TRBV14 and TRBJ2-1, with 7 positions matching TRBD2. This CDR3 is built from 15 residues. Germline CDR1 SGHDN, CDR2 FVKESK. After removal of 1 base from V and 10 bases from J, the junction contained 10 bases not matched to a gene. CDR3 protein: CASSQVYGRPGEQFF. Here the CDR3 DNA reads TGTGCCAGCAGCCAAGTTTACGGGAGGCCAGGGGAGCAGTTCTTC.

The chain carries TRBV4-2 and TRBJ2-2; 8 nucleotides align to TRBD2. After removal of 1 base from V and 7 bases from J, the junction contained 5 bases not matched to a gene. The CDR3 has 15 amino acids. Per germline, CDR1 LGHNA and CDR2 YNFKEQ. The CDR3 is CASSQAGGRGGELFF. DNA of the CDR3: TGTGCCAGCAGCCAAGCGGGGGGGCGTGGCGGGGAGCTGTTTTTT.

This clone was detected a few times. In DNA form, the CDR3 reads TGTGCCTTTGACCCTGGAGGCAATCAGCCCCAGCATTTT. Protein product: CAFDPGGNQPQHF. The chain joins TRBV30 to TRBJ1-5; D remains ambiguous. The V end lost 7 bases, the J end lost 2 bases, and 12 bases lay between the germline ends. There are 13 residues in the CDR3. Germline assignment: CDR1 GTSNPN and CDR2 SVGIG (reference sequence).

V usage is TRBV2 and J usage is TRBJ2-5; 10 bases are a match to TRBD2. After removal of 8 bases from V and 4 bases from J, the junction contained 10 bases not matched to a gene. The germline V gene encodes CDR1 SNHLY and CDR2 FYNNEI. This CDR3 has 15 residues. Here the CDR3 reads CASPAGGPLGETQYF. CDR3 nucleotide sequence: TGTGCCAGCCCAGCGGGAGGGCCTCTTGGAGAGACCCAGTACTTC. Full variable domain (rest looked up from reference TRBV2 and TRBJ2-5): EPEVTQTPSHQVTQMGQEVILRCVPISNHLYFYWYRQILGQKVEFLVSFYNNEISEKSEIFDDQFSVERPDGSNFTLKIRSTKLEDSAMYFCASPAGGPLGETQYFGPGTRLLVL.

The chain has TRBV12-5 and TRBJ1-6, with D maybe TRBD1 (5 bases). The V gene's germline CDR1 is LGHNT and CDR2 FRNRAP. This CDR3 spans 17 amino acids. The ends were cut back, 8 bases at V and 0 bases at J, with 17 bases in the middle. CDR3 DNA: TGTGCTAGTCTATGGCAGGGCCAGAACTCCTATAATTCACCCCTCCACTTT. This gives the protein CASLWQGQNSYNSPLHF.

This clone showed up just a few times. The J gene is TRBJ1-1, the V gene TRBV29-1, with 7 bases matching TRBD1. This CDR3 contains 13 residues. Germline-derived CDR1 and CDR2 are SQVTM and ANQGSEA. V shed 7 bases and J 1 base; nucleotides not matched to a gene: 6. Here the CDR3 reads CSGQGQKNTEAFF. Here the CDR3 DNA reads TGCAGCGGCCAGGGACAGAAGAACACTGAAGCTTTCTTT. The full variable domain, with the rest looked up from reference TRBV29-1 and TRBJ1-1, is SAVISQKPSRDICQRGTSLTIQCQVDSQVTMMFWYRQQPGQSLTLIATANQGSEATYESGFVIDKFPISRPNLTFSTLTVSNMSPEDSSIYLCSGQGQKNTEAFFGQGTRLTVV.

The V and J genes are TRBV18 and TRBJ1-3, with D hard to call. Between the trimmed V and J ends, which lost 5 bases and 4 bases, there was a span of 12 bases. Germline V gene data show CDR1 as KGHSH and CDR2 as LQKENI. The CDR3 loop spans 14 amino acids. The CDR3, as DNA: TGTGCCAGCTCAGATGGGATTCTCGGAAACACCATATATTTT. It encodes CASSDGILGNTIYF.

CDR3 in DNA: TGTGCCAGCAGCCCCACAGGTAACACTGAAGCTTTCTTT. Translating it yields CASSPTGNTEAFF. This sequence joins TRBV6-5 and TRBJ1-1; TRBD1 might be the D (5 bases). Germline-derived CDR1 and CDR2 are MNHEY and SVGAGI. CDR3 length equals 13 residues. V gave up 6 bases and J gave up 2 bases, with 10 bases separating them.

The V and J genes are TRBV9 and TRBJ2-7; 10 nucleotides agree with TRBD2. The CDR3 sequence is 15 residues long. Per the germline V gene, CDR1 is SGDLS and CDR2 is YYNGEE. The junction had 4 bases not matched to a gene; V was cut back by 0 bases and J by 4 bases. CDR3 sequence (DNA): TGTGCCAGCAGCGTAGAGGCTAGCGGGAGATACGAGCAGTACTTC. This translates into CASSVEASGRYEQYF.

The gene calls are TRBV5-5 and TRBJ1-5; no reliable D call. With 2 bases removed from V and 4 bases from J, the gap between germline ends came to 10 bases. Germline V gene lookup returns CDR1 SGHKS and CDR2 YYEKEE (reference sequence). The length of the CDR3 is 14 residues. Here the CDR3 reads CASSLGSPNQPQHF. CDR3 sequence (DNA): TGTGCCAGCAGCTTAGGCAGCCCGAATCAGCCCCAGCATTTT.

The chain combines TRBV6-5 with TRBJ1-3; D is undetermined. V was pared by 0 bases and J by 4 bases, with 4 bases between. CDR3 size: 13 residues. Germline CDR1 MNHEY, CDR2 SVGAGI. The CDR3 spells CASSYSGGNTIYF. CDR3 DNA: TGTGCCAGCAGTTACTCGGGAGGAAACACCATATATTTT.

The chain links TRBV5-6 to TRBJ1-2; D gene ambiguous. Looked up from germline, CDR1 is SGHDT and CDR2 is YYEEEE. Trimming took off 0 bases at V and 4 bases at J, with 13 bases between the two ends. CDR3 length: 15 residues. CDR3 nucleotides: TGTGCCAGCAGCTTGGCCTCGACACCAGTCTATGGCTACACCTTC. This gives the protein CASSLASTPVYGYTF.

The chain links TRBV14 to TRBJ1-2, with D perhaps TRBD1 (5 bases). Germline lookup yields CDR1 SGHDN and CDR2 FVKESK. CDR3 size: 12 residues. The V and J ends lost 5 bases and 5 bases respectively, with 9 bases between them. The CDR3 DNA reads as TGTGCCAGCAGCATTCAGGGTTATGGCTACACCTTC. Its translation is CASSIQGYGYTF.

CDR3 region: CASSLLGTGSRLFGNTIYF. For the CDR3, the DNA is TGTGCCAGCAGCTTACTAGGGACAGGGAGCCGTCTGTTCGGAAACACCATATATTTT. The rearrangement uses TRBV7-8 and TRBJ1-3; 9 bases align to TRBD1. Germline lookup yields CDR1 SGHVS and CDR2 FQNEAQ. V trimming: 2 bases; J trimming: 4 bases; junction bases outside the gene matches: 15. The CDR3 covers 19 residues.

This chain connects TRBV19 to TRBJ1-1; possibly TRBD1 for D (6 bases). Germline V gene sequence: CDR1 LNHDA, CDR2 SQIVND (reference sequence). This CDR3 has 11 residues. V was trimmed by 9 bases and J by 7 bases, leaving 12 bases between them. The CDR3 DNA reads as TGTGCCAGCGACACAGGGAATGAAGCTTTCTTT. This gives the protein CASDTGNEAFF.

The CDR3 DNA reads as TGTGCCAGTAGTATAGATAACGGACGGCTCTCTGGAAACACCATATATTTT. Translated, it gives CASSIDNGRLSGNTIYF. The chain links TRBV19 to TRBJ1-3; D unresolved. This CDR3 region has 17 residues. CDR1 LNHDA and CDR2 SQIVND come from the germline V gene (reference sequence). The V end was cut by 0 bases, the J end by 0 bases, with 12 bases between.

This clone was observed a handful of times. The chain joins TRBV4-2 to TRBJ1-6, with TRBD1 matching 9 bases. After removal of 4 bases from V and 8 bases from J, the junction contained 12 bases not matched to a gene. The CDR3 runs 17 residues. Per the germline V gene, CDR1 is LGHNA and CDR2 is YNFKEQ. The CDR3 is CASSPHTTGTGHSPLHF. In DNA, the CDR3 is TGTGCCAGCAGCCCTCACACAACCGGGACAGGGCATTCACCCCTCCACTTT.

The V gene is TRBV6-5, the J gene TRBJ2-3, with unresolved D. This CDR3 spans 14 amino acids. Germline V gene data show CDR1 as MNHEY and CDR2 as SVGAGI. V lost 7 bases, J lost 0 bases, and 11 bases lay in between. CDR3 loop: CASNKRSSTDTQYF. The CDR3 region has the DNA TGTGCCAGCAATAAACGGTCTAGCACAGATACGCAGTATTTT.

V is TRBV7-7 and J is TRBJ2-1; D not resolved. V dropped 2 bases and J dropped 4 bases, with 9 bases sitting between them. The CDR3 is 14 residues long. Looked up from germline, CDR1 is SSHAT and CDR2 is FNYEAQ (reference sequence). Here the CDR3 reads CASSLSLEYNEQFF. CDR3 sequence (DNA): TGTGCCAGCAGCTTATCCCTGGAGTACAATGAGCAGTTCTTC.

The chain combines TRBV2 with TRBJ2-1; D not resolved. Germline V gives CDR1 SNHLY, CDR2 FYNNEI. With 5 bases removed from V and 15 bases from J, the gap between germline ends came to 17 bases. The CDR3 extends over 12 amino acids. The CDR3 is CASSTPGPQRFF. CDR3 nucleotides: TGTGCCAGCAGTACCCCGGGCCCCCAGCGGTTCTTC.

The genes are TRBV7-2 and TRBJ2-1; D unclear. This CDR3 contains 13 residues. CDR1 and CDR2 (germline): SGHTA, FQGNSA. Trimming shortened V by 8 bases and J by 8 bases, and 16 bases separated the two germline ends. The CDR3 DNA sequence: TGTGCCAGCGCAGTGGGCGGCCATGATGAGCAGTTCTTC. Amino acids: CASAVGGHDEQFF. Combining the CDR3 with reference TRBV7-2 and TRBJ2-1 gives the whole variable domain GAGVSQSPSNKVTEKGKDVELRCDPISGHTALYWYRQSLGQGLEFLIYFQGNSAPDKSGLPSDRFSAERTGGSVSTLTIQRTQQEDSAVYLCASAVGGHDEQFFGPGTRLTVL.

The chain joins TRBV19 to TRBJ2-5, with 11 bases lining up with TRBD1. Germline lookup yields CDR1 LNHDA and CDR2 SQIVND (reference sequence). The CDR3 runs to 15 residues. The V gene end was trimmed by 5 bases and the J gene end by 1 base; junction bases not matched to a gene: 3. The CDR3 region is CASSQDRGPQETQYF. CDR3 DNA sequence: TGTGCCAGTAGTCAGGACAGGGGGCCCCAAGAGACCCAGTACTTC.

This rearrangement joins TRBV2 to TRBJ2-7; no firm D call. The germline V and J ends were trimmed by 7 bases and 3 bases, with 10 bases remaining between them. Germline V CDR1 and CDR2: SNHLY, FYNNEI. The CDR3 runs 12 residues. The CDR3 nucleotides read TGTGCCAGCACTTCTAGACTCTACGAGCAGTACTTC. This codes for CASTSRLYEQYF.

This chain uses TRBV12-5 with TRBJ2-2; D not certain. V was cut by 1 base and J by 0 bases, with 6 bases left in between. CDR1 is LGHNT, CDR2 FRNRAP, per germline. The CDR3 extends over 15 amino acids. CDR3 DNA sequence: TGTGCTAGTGGTTTGGACGTAACGAACACCGGGGAGCTGTTTTTT. This encodes CASGLDVTNTGELFF.

V is TRBV13 and J is TRBJ1-5; weak D call: TRBD1 (5 bases). Trimming took off 0 bases at V and 2 bases at J, with 17 bases between the two ends. The germline V gene has CDR1 PRHDT and CDR2 FYEKMQ (reference sequence). The CDR3 has 18 amino acids. CDR3 nucleotide sequence: TGTGCCAGCAGCTTAGGATCACGGCGGGGCGGGGGCAATCAGCCCCAGCATTTT. Translating it yields CASSLGSRRGGGNQPQHF.